This record looks at one T cell receptor beta chain sequence and its context. The germline CDR1 and CDR2 sequences are MNHEY and SVGAGI. J was trimmed by 3 bases and V by 8 bases; bases with no gene match: 7. The CDR3 spans 14 residues. This sample was included in a study of CD8 T cells in Susac syndrome. RNA totalling roughly 0.45 to 1 ug underwent reverse transcription with random hexamers. Each CDR3 protein is one row after TCRdb ran MiXCR on the immunoSEQ multiplex PCR reads. The sample carries about 210,000 distinct CDR3 sequences, under 95% recorded once. This TCR was recovered from a human donor in good health. The chain has TRBV6-5 and TRBJ2-7; 10 bases are shared with TRBD2. The material sequenced was CD4+ T cells from PBMCs. CDR3 DNA sequence: TGTGCCAGCGGTTCTCTAGCGGGGGACTACGAGCAGTACTTC. It specifies CASGSLAGDYEQYF.